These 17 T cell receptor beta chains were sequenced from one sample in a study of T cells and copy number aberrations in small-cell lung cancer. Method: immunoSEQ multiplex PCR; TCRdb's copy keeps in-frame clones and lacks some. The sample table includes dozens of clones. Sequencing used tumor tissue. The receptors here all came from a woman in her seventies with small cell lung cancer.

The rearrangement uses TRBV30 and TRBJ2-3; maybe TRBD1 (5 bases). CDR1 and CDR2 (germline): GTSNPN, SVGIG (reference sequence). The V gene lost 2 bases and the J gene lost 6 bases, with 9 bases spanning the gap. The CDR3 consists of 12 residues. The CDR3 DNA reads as TGTGCCTGGAGTTACAGGCGGGATACGCAGTATTTT. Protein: CAWSYRRDTQYF.

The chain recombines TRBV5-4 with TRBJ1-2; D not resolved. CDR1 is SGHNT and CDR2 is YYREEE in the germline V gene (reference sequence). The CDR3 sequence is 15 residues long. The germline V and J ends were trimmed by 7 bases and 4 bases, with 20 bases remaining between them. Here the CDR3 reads CASLNIPGKTYGYTF. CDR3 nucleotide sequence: TGTGCCAGCCTAAACATACCAGGAAAGACCTATGGCTACACCTTC.

The CDR3 coding sequence is TGTGCCAGCAACTACGGACAGGCTGGGGGAGGCTACACCTTC. This gives the protein CASNYGQAGGGYTF. The genes are TRBV6-6 and TRBJ1-2; 7 bases match TRBD1. Germline V CDR1 and CDR2: MNHNY, SVGAGI (reference sequence). V was pared by 7 bases and J by 8 bases, with 13 bases of the junction left unmatched. There are 14 residues in the CDR3.

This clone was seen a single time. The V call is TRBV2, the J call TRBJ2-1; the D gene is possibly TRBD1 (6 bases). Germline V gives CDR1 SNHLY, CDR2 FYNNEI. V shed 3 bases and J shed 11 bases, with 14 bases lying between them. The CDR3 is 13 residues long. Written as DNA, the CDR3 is TGTGCCAGCAGTGACTACAGGGAAAATCAGCAGTTCTTC. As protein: CASSDYRENQQFF.

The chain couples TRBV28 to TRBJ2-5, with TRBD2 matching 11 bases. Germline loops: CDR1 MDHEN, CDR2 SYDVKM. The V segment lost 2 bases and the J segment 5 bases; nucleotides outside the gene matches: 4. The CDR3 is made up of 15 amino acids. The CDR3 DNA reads TGTGCCAGCAGTTTACTAGCGGGAGGAGAGGAGACCCAGTACTTC. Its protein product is CASSLLAGGEETQYF.

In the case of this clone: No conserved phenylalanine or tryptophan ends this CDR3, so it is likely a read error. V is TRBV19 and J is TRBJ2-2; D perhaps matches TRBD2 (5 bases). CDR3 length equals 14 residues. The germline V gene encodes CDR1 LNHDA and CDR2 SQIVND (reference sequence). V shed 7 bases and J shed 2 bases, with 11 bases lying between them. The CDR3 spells CASTLGVNTGELFL. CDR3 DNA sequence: TGTGCCAGTACCCTGGGAGTTAACACCGGGGAGCTGTTTCTT.

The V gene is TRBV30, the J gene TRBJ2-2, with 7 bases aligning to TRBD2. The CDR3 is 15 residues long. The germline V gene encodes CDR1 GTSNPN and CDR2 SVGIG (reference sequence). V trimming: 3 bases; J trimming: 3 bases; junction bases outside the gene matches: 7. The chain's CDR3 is CAWRALGRDTGELFF. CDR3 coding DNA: TGTGCCTGGAGAGCGCTGGGGAGGGACACCGGGGAGCTGTTTTTT.

The chain's CDR3 is CASSGSLGGYTF. CDR3 in DNA: TGTGCCAGCAGTGGAAGCCTCGGGGGCTACACCTTC. This rearrangement joins TRBV2 to TRBJ1-2; D gene uncertain. The CDR3 runs to 12 residues. From germline, CDR1 is SNHLY and CDR2 FYNNEI. With 4 bases removed from V and 8 bases from J, the gap between germline ends came to 11 bases.

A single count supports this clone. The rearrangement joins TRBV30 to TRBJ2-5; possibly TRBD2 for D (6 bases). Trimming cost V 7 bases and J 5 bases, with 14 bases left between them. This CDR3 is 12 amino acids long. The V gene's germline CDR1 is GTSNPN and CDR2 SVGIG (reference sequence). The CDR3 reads CAYRTIDETQYF. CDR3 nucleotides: TGTGCCTACCGGACTATCGACGAGACCCAGTACTTC.

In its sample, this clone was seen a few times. CDR3 region: CSVVSQANTGELFF. The DNA for the CDR3 is TGCAGCGTTGTAAGCCAGGCGAACACCGGGGAGCTGTTTTTT. The chain uses TRBV29-1 and TRBJ2-2; D not certain. CDR1 is SQVTM, CDR2 ANQGSEA, per germline. V lost 4 bases to trimming and J lost 0 bases, with 9 bases between them. This CDR3 is 14 amino acids long.

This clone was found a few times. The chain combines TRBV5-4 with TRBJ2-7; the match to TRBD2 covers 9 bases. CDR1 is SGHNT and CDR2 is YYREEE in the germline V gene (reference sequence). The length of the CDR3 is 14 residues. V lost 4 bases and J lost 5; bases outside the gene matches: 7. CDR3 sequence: CASSASTSGDEQYF. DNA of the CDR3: TGTGCCAGCAGCGCGTCGACTAGCGGCGACGAGCAGTACTTC.

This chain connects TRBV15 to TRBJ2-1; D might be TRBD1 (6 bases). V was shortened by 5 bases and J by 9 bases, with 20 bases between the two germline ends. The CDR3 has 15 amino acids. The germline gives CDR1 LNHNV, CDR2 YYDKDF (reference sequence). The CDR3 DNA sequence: TGTGCCACCAGCGGCGCCCGGGACATAAGGACTGAGCAGTTCTTC. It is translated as CATSGARDIRTEQFF.

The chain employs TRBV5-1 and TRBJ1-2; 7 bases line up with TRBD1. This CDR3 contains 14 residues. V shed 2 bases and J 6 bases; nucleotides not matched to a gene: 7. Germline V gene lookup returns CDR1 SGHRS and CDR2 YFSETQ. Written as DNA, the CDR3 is TGCGCCAGCAGCTTCGGAGGGGGCGCAGATGGCTACACCTTC. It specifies CASSFGGGADGYTF.

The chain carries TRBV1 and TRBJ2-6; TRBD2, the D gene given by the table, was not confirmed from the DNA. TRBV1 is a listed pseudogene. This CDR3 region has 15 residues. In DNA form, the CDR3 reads TGCACGGAGCGTTTGTGCACAAGTCGGGCCAACGTCCTGACTTTC. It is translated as CTERLCTSRANVLTF.

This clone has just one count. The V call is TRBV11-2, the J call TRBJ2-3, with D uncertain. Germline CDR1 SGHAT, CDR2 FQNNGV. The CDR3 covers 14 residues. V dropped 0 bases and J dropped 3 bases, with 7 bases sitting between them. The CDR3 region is CASSLEGQTDTQYF. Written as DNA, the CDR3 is TGTGCCAGCAGCTTAGAAGGGCAGACAGATACGCAGTATTTT.

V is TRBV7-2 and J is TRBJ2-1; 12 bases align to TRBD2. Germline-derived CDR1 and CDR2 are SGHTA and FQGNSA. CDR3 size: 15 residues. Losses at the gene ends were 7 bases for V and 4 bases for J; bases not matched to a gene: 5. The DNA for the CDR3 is TGTGCCAGCACCTCGGGACTAGCGGGTTACAATGAGCAGTTCTTC. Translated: CASTSGLAGYNEQFF.

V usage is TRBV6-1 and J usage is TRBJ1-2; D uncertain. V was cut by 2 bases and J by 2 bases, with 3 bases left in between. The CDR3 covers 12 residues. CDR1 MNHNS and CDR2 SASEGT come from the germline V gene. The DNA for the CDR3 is TGTGCCAGCAGTGAACTCAACTATGGCTACACCTTC. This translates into CASSELNYGYTF.